This T cell receptor beta chain derives from a study of cytomegalovirus exposure and HLA in healthy donors. General study points: Overall, approximately 150 TCR beta chains were annotated as cytomegalovirus-associated. It was reported that TCR beta sequences correctly inferred the HLA-A and HLA-B alleles for most subjects. Per a prior analysis, the majority of TCR beta V segments were productive roughly 87% or roughly 30% of the time.

V dropped 3 bases and J dropped 6; count of bases not matched to a gene: 5. Germline lookup yields CDR1 SQVTM and CDR2 ANQGSEA. This CDR3 has 13 amino acids. The PCR ran on 60 Vbeta and 13 Jbeta primers. Libraries were prepared by immunoSEQ multiplex PCR; TCRdb keeps only in-frame clonotypes and omits some of them. The table has 120,000 or so clones, roughly 77% seen once. This clone was picked up a small number of times. No antigen is known for it. The rearrangement joins TRBV29-1 to TRBJ2-3; 8 bases align to TRBD1. This TCR was recovered from a man aged 40-50 years in good health and CMV-seronegative. What was sequenced was PBMCs. CDR3 protein: CSVETGEVDTQYF. As DNA, the CDR3 is TGCAGCGTTGAGACAGGGGAAGTGGATACGCAGTATTTT.